The rows below give T cell receptor beta chains drawn from one sample of a study of technical replicates of blood from a few donors. Some clones are missing from TCRdb's copy, which holds only in-frame ones; the method was immunoSEQ multiplex PCR. The profile shows approximately 79,000 clones, approximately 95% of them singletons. The sample comprised T cells isolated from PBMCs. These receptors all come from a human donor in good health. The CDR3 runs from the conserved cysteine through the conserved F or W. Fields, in order: V gene, clone size, J gene, D gene, CDR3 DNA, CDR3 protein. D genes are given only for firm matches. Only part of the rows carry a size: once, few, many, or a class if the clone is expanded.

TRBV2	-	TRBJ1-3	-	TGTGCCAGCAGTGACAGGGGAGTCAACACCATATATTTT	CASSDRGVNTIYF
TRBV19	-	TRBJ1-5	-	TGTGCCAGTAGTTCGGACAGTTATAGCAATCAGCCCCAGCATTTT	CASSSDSYSNQPQHF
TRBV7-2	-	TRBJ2-4	-	TGTGCCAGCAGCTCTCCTGGGGGGGCGAACATTCAGTACTTC	CASSSPGGANIQYF
TRBV18	-	TRBJ2-7	-	TGTGCCAGCTCCGAGGGGATGGCGGGGGCTTCCTACGAGCAGTACTTC	CASSEGMAGASYEQYF
TRBV2	-	TRBJ1-1	TRBD1	TGTGCCAGCAGGGCGACAGGGGTCGGGAACACTGAAGCTTTCTTT	CASRATGVGNTEAFF
TRBV19	-	TRBJ1-5	-	TGTGCCAGCGGGAACAGGGCTGTGGACAATCAGCCCCAGCATTTT	CASGNRAVDNQPQHF
TRBV7-9	-	TRBJ2-1	TRBD2	TGTGCCAGCAGGATATTAGCGGGGGGTCCCGATGAGCAGTTCTTC	CASRILAGGPDEQFF
TRBV6-5	-	TRBJ1-2	TRBD1	TGTGCCAGCAGTTACTCCGGACAGGGGACCTATGGCTACACCTTC	CASSYSGQGTYGYTF
TRBV7-3	-	TRBJ1-2	-	TGTGCCAGCAGCCCTCCGGGTGGCTTCACTAACTATGGCTACACCTTC	CASSPPGGFTNYGYTF
TRBV7-9	-	TRBJ2-1	-	TGTGCCAGCAGCTTAGGGGGCGGAGGGGAATACTACAATGAGCAGTTCTTC	CASSLGGGGEYYNEQFF
TRBV11-2	-	TRBJ2-7	TRBD1	TGTGCCAGCAGCTTAGATCGGGACAGAGCCTACGAGCAGTACTTC	CASSLDRDRAYEQYF
TRBV4-1	once	TRBJ2-1	TRBD1	TGCGCCAGCAGCCAACCCCGACAGGGCTACAATGAGCAGTTCTTC	CASSQPRQGYNEQFF
TRBV6-6	-	TRBJ2-5	-	TGTGCCAGCAGTTACGGGCAGGCCGAGACCCAGTACTTC	CASSYGQAETQYF
TRBV7-9	-	TRBJ1-2	TRBD1	TGTGCCAGCAGCCCATCGGACAGGGTCTGGGGTGGCTACACCTTC	CASSPSDRVWGGYTF
TRBV7-8	-	TRBJ1-5	TRBD1	TGTGCCAGCAGCTCCCAATTGGGGACAGGGGAACCCAATCAGCCCCAGCATTTT	CASSSQLGTGEPNQPQHF
TRBV5-1	-	TRBJ1-3	-	TGCGCCAGCAGCTCGGGGGAGTCTGGAAACACCATATATTTT	CASSSGESGNTIYF
TRBV6-1	-	TRBJ1-2	-	TGTGCCAGCAGTGCCACAGGGCCCAAAAGCTATGGCTACACCTTC	CASSATGPKSYGYTF
TRBV27	-	TRBJ2-7	TRBD1	TGTGCCAGCAGTTTATCTGGTGGGACAGGGTCGTACGAGCAGTACTTC	CASSLSGGTGSYEQYF
TRBV7-6	-	TRBJ1-5	TRBD1	TGTGCCAGCAGCTTAGAAGGACAGGGTCCGGGGCCCCAGCATTTT	CASSLEGQGPGPQHF
TRBV9	-	TRBJ2-5	-	TGTGCCAGCAGCGTCACGGAAGAGACCCAGTACTTC	CASSVTEETQYF
TRBV5-1	-	TRBJ2-1	-	TGCGCCAGCAGCCAACCCATGGGGTGGGCGCAGGGGAAAGACAATGAGCAGTTCTTC	CASSQPMGWAQGKDNEQFF
TRBV5-4	-	TRBJ1-1	-	TGTGCCAGCAGCTTGGGGGGCAGGCGGGCTTTCTTT	CASSLGGRRAFF
TRBV11-1	-	TRBJ1-2	-	TGTGCCAGCAGCCTCAGACGGTCGACGGAGAGTGGGGGCTACACCTTC	CASSLRRSTESGGYTF
TRBV7-3	-	TRBJ2-2	-	TGTGCCAGCAGCCGCCGGACGACTACGAACACCGGGGAGCTGTTTTTT	CASSRRTTTNTGELFF
TRBV14	-	TRBJ2-1	TRBD1	TGTGCCAGCAGCCAAGAAGGAGGCAGGGGGCTAGGGGGTGAGCAGTTCTTC	CASSQEGGRGLGGEQFF
TRBV5-1	-	TRBJ2-1	TRBD1	TGCGCCAGCAGCGGCCCAGGGGGTGGCTCCTACAATGAGCAGTTCTTC	CASSGPGGGSYNEQFF
TRBV5-4	-	TRBJ1-4	TRBD1	TGTGCCAGCAGCTTGGCCCACAACAGGGGGTATGGTGAAAAACTGTTTTTT	CASSLAHNRGYGEKLFF
TRBV30	-	TRBJ1-3	-	TGTGCCTGGCTGGGGGCTGGGGGAAACACCATATATTTT	CAWLGAGGNTIYF
TRBV6-1	-	TRBJ2-5	TRBD1	TGTGCCAGCAGTGAAGCGTGGGGGAAGGGGGCTGAGGAGACCCAGTACTTC	CASSEAWGKGAEETQYF
TRBV4-2	-	TRBJ2-5	TRBD1	TGTGCCAGCAGCCCCCGGACAGGAGACTGGCAAGAGACCCAGTACTTC	CASSPRTGDWQETQYF
TRBV5-1	-	TRBJ2-7	TRBD2	TGCGCCAGCAGCAAGGGACTAGCGGGAGAGCCCTACGAGCAGTACTTC	CASSKGLAGEPYEQYF
TRBV18	-	TRBJ1-1	TRBD1	TGTGCCAGCTCACCGCGGGACAGGGGTGAAGCTTTCTTT	CASSPRDRGEAFF
TRBV30	-	TRBJ1-1	-	TGTGCCTGGAGCGGCAGGACAGATAAGCCTGAAGCTTTCTTT	CAWSGRTDKPEAFF
TRBV7-6	-	TRBJ2-5	TRBD1	TGTGCCAGCAGCTTATACTCCGGACAGGGAGGGACCCAGTACTTC	CASSLYSGQGGTQYF
TRBV7-9	-	TRBJ1-4	-	TGTGCCAGCAGCGGCTGGGGGGGAAGTGAAAAACTGTTTTTT	CASSGWGGSEKLFF
TRBV6-5	once	TRBJ1-2	-	TGTGCCAGCAGTTACTCGACCGGGGTTAACTATGGCTACACCTTC	CASSYSTGVNYGYTF
TRBV27	-	TRBJ2-7	-	TGTGCCAGCAGTCCCGGGATCTACGAGCAGTACTTC	CASSPGIYEQYF
TRBV6-5	-	TRBJ2-4	-	TGTGCCAGCAACGGGGGATACAAAAACATTCAGTACTTC	CASNGGYKNIQYF
TRBV15	-	TRBJ1-5	-	TGTGCCACCAGCAGAGCACGGGAATCGGTAGACAATCAGCCCCAGCATTTT	CATSRARESVDNQPQHF
TRBV28	-	TRBJ1-2	-	TGTGCCAGCACGCAGGGAGGGGGCTATGGCTACACCTTC	CASTQGGGYGYTF
TRBV7-9	-	TRBJ2-6	TRBD1	TGTGCCAGCAGCCAACAGGGGGGTAGGGCCAACGTCCTGACTTTC	CASSQQGGRANVLTF
TRBV5-1	-	TRBJ2-7	-	TGCGCCAGCAGCTCAACAGGGTACGAGCAGTACTTC	CASSSTGYEQYF
TRBV2	-	TRBJ1-3	-	TGTGCCAGCAGTGGCCCAGGCGACTCTGGAAACACCATATATTTT	CASSGPGDSGNTIYF
TRBV7-3	-	TRBJ1-2	TRBD1	TGTGCCAGCAGCCCCTTCGGGACAGGAGGCGACTATGGCTACACCTTC	CASSPFGTGGDYGYTF
TRBV11-3	-	TRBJ2-5	TRBD2	TGTGCCAGCAGCTCCCGAAAGACTAGCGGGGGGGAAGAGACCCAGTACTTC	CASSSRKTSGGEETQYF
TRBV11-3	-	TRBJ1-2	-	TGTGCCAGCAGCCAAGGTGGCGGGGGCGTGAACTATGGCTACACCTTC	CASSQGGGGVNYGYTF
TRBV4-1	-	TRBJ2-2	-	TGCGCCAGCAGCCAAGAGAGGCTCATTAACACCGGGGAGCTGTTTTTT	CASSQERLINTGELFF
TRBV20-1	-	TRBJ1-1	-	TGCAGTGCTCTGGACATCGAGGCTTTCTTT	CSALDIEAFF
TRBV5-5	-	TRBJ2-1	-	TGTGCCAGCAGCTTCAGCGGGTTATCCTACAATGAGCAGTTCTTC	CASSFSGLSYNEQFF
TRBV27	-	TRBJ1-1	-	TGTGCCAGCAGTTTCGTGGGGAGCACTGAAGCTTTCTTT	CASSFVGSTEAFF
TRBV5-6	-	TRBJ1-2	-	TGTGCCAGCAGCCCCGGGAGGGGCTACACCTTC	CASSPGRGYTF